This TCR beta chain was captured in a study of blood T cell repertoires in COVID-19. Study as a whole: The study drew acute and convalescent COVID-19 samples from the United States, Italy and Spain. From T cells, B-cell-depleted T cells, or PBMCs came the material, which was cDNA or gDNA.

As handled by the study authors: Scientists estimated how many nucleated cells there were by amplifying reference gene primers. Only in-frame clones appear in the TCRdb table, and some are missing; sequencing was by immunoSEQ multiplex PCR. The D gene and trimming were derived from the DNA, and the V and J assignments and clone size from that table. The sample yields under 250,000 clones, about 86% seen once. Germline V gives CDR1 SGHNT, CDR2 YENEEA. CDR3 length equals 15 residues. Trimming took 5 bases from V and 8 from J; bases not matched to a gene: 6. V usage is TRBV11-3 and J usage is TRBJ1-6; 10 bases are a match to TRBD1. What was sequenced was peripheral blood. The receptor comes from a man aged 35 to 55 with active or convalescent COVID-19. CDR3: CASSLSGTGDSPLHF. CDR3 coding DNA: TGTGCCAGCAGCCTATCCGGGACAGGGGATTCACCCCTCCACTTT.